The sequence of this T cell receptor beta chain was determined in a study of identical twins. Study outcomes and limitations: Excess sharing between twins was weaker in beta out-of-frame sequences. Modeled out-of-frame TCR alpha sharing in monozygotic twins fell below observed levels.

This clonotype has just a few counts. Its target is unknown. TCRdb fed the 5' RACE reads into MiXCR, producing one record per CDR3 protein. This table has some 1,600,000 distinct CDR3 sequences, under 35% appearing once. The specimen sequenced was cord blood. The sequence came from a newborn girl in good health.

CDR3 protein: CSASPGQKYQETQYF. Here the CDR3 DNA reads TGCAGTGCTTCCCCGGGACAGAAGTACCAAGAGACCCAGTACTTC. V usage is TRBV20-1 and J usage is TRBJ2-5, with 7 nucleotides matching TRBD1. V lost 5 bases and J lost 0; bases outside the gene matches: 9. Germline V gene lookup returns CDR1 DFQATT and CDR2 SNEGSKA (reference sequence). The CDR3 totals 15 residues.